The present entry profiles one TCR beta chain with its context. The germline gives CDR1 SGHAT, CDR2 FQNNGV. The CDR3 runs to 15 residues. V was pared by 4 bases and J by 2 bases, with 9 bases between. The data originate from a study of blood T cell repertoires in COVID-19. Study overall: The origin of the acute and convalescent COVID-19 samples was the United States, Italy and Spain. Nucleic acid was either cDNA or gDNA, and it came from T cells, B-cell-depleted T cells, or PBMCs.

Methods used by the authors: Counts of nucleated cells, estimated from reference gene primer amplification, were obtained. TCRdb's copy holds only in-frame clones and misses some; the assay was immunoSEQ multiplex PCR. V, J and clone size were drawn from that table, and D and trimming were deduced from the DNA. The sample consists of roughly 70,000 clones, more than 85% of them appearing once. Specimen: peripheral blood. J is TRBJ2-6 and V is TRBV11-2, with no clear D. The TCR comes from a human donor with active COVID-19. The donor label of this sample is uncertain. Here the CDR3 DNA reads TGTGCCAGCAGCTCTAACCTAGCTGGGGCCAACGTCCTGACTTTC. This codes for CASSSNLAGANVLTF. The whole variable domain, filled in from reference TRBV11-2 and TRBJ2-6, reads EAGVAQSPRYKIIEKRQSVAFWCNPISGHATLYWYQQILGQGPKLLIQFQNNGVVDDSQLPKDRFSAERLKGVDSTLKIQPAKLEDSAVYLCASSSNLAGANVLTFGAGSRLTVL.